Each of the 26 T cell receptor beta chains below was sequenced from the same sample in a study of shared clonotypes between healthy human individuals. Here immunoSEQ multiplex PCR was the method, and the copy in TCRdb shows in-frame clones only, minus some. The sample has about 2.4 million clones; around 94% are singletons. Material for sequencing was naive CD4+ T cells sorted from blood. Indicated subset: CD45RA+ positively selected. Source of these receptors: a man between 18 and 29 years old in good health.

The genes are TRBV19 and TRBJ1-2, with 7 bases that match TRBD1. The CDR3 extends over 16 amino acids. Unmatched junction bases numbered 11, after V lost 3 bases and J lost 4 bases. Germline-derived CDR1 and CDR2 are LNHDA and SQIVND (reference sequence). The CDR3 region is CASSIGIGTDAYGYTF. In DNA form, the CDR3 reads TGTGCCAGTAGTATTGGAATCGGGACAGACGCCTATGGCTACACCTTC.

The J gene is TRBJ2-5, the V gene TRBV5-1; TRBD2 matches 14 bases. From germline, CDR1 is SGHRS and CDR2 YFSETQ. Trimming cost V 4 bases and J 0 bases; bases outside gene matches: 5. The CDR3 has 17 residues. The CDR3 loop reads CASSRTSGGPYQETQYF. For the CDR3, the DNA is TGCGCCAGCAGCAGGACTAGCGGGGGGCCCTACCAAGAGACCCAGTACTTC.

The chain links TRBV5-1 to TRBJ2-5; 10 bases match TRBD1. Germline CDR1 reads SGHRS; CDR2 reads YFSETQ. The CDR3 is made up of 14 amino acids. Trimming cost V 6 bases and J 7 bases; bases outside gene matches: 9. The CDR3 sequence is CASTGQGTEGTQYF. The DNA of the CDR3 is TGCGCCAGCACGGGACAGGGGACCGAGGGGACCCAGTACTTC.

This chain links TRBV4-3 with TRBJ2-4, with D hard to call. The CDR3 extends over 15 amino acids. The V end was cut by 0 bases, the J end by 2 bases, with 8 bases between. CDR1 LGHNA and CDR2 YSLEER come from the germline V gene. The DNA of the CDR3 is TGCGCCAGCAGCCAAGAGGAGTCCCCCAAAAACATTCAGTACTTC. The encoded protein is CASSQEESPKNIQYF.

This chain joins TRBV9 and TRBJ1-3; D gene ambiguous. CDR1 and CDR2 from the germline V gene are SGDLS and YYNGEE. V was pared by 0 bases and J by 0 bases, with 7 bases between. This CDR3 comprises 15 residues. The CDR3 region has the DNA TGTGCCAGCAGCGTAGATGCGATCTCTGGAAACACCATATATTTT. Amino acid sequence: CASSVDAISGNTIYF. Filled out from reference TRBV9 and TRBJ1-3, the complete variable domain reads DSGVTQTPKHLITATGQRVTLRCSPRSGDLSVYWYQQSLDQGLQFLIQYYNGEERAKGNILERFSAQQFPDLHSELNLSSLELGDSALYFCASSVDAISGNTIYFGEGSWLTVV.

The V call is TRBV4-2, the J call TRBJ2-7, with a possible D match to TRBD2 (6 bases). Deletions cut 1 base from V and 4 bases from J, with 23 bases between. Germline CDR1 and CDR2: LGHNA and YNFKEQ. This CDR3 spans 18 amino acids. CDR3 sequence: CASSQVGASVATNYEQYF. CDR3 nucleotide sequence: TGTGCCAGCAGCCAAGTCGGGGCTAGCGTCGCAACGAATTACGAGCAGTACTTC.

To note about this clone: The DNA is left out, because the CDR3 cannot be placed on it with certainty; the CDR3 is given as TCRdb lists it. CDR3 sequence: CASSAYLTFGGGYTF. V gene TRBV21-1 combines with J gene TRBJ1-2. TRBV21-1 is a pseudogene locus. The CDR3 length is 15 residues, termini included.

V gene TRBV28 combines with J gene TRBJ1-2; no reliable D call. The CDR3 covers 13 residues. V was trimmed by 8 bases and J by 3 bases, leaving 13 bases between them. In germline, CDR1 is MDHEN, CDR2 SYDVKM. The CDR3, as DNA: TGTGCCAGCTTTTCTGGGGTGGACTATGGCTACACCTTC. Its protein product is CASFSGVDYGYTF.

A word on this clone: The sample has other DNA sequences that encode this CDR3 too. The chain recombines TRBV10-3 with TRBJ2-1, with TRBD1 matching over 10 bases. The CDR3 runs to 15 residues. Germline V gene sequence: CDR1 ENHRY, CDR2 SYGVKD. Trimming took 5 bases from V and 1 from J; bases not matched to a gene: 2. The CDR3: CAISRDRGSYNEQFF. CDR3 DNA: TGTGCCATCAGTAGGGACAGGGGTTCCTACAATGAGCAGTTCTTC.

V usage is TRBV7-2 and J usage is TRBJ2-5; TRBD2 matches 8 bases. The germline gives CDR1 SGHTA, CDR2 FQGNSA. CDR3 length: 15 amino acids. V trimming: 0 bases; J trimming: 2 bases; junction bases outside the gene matches: 2. CDR3 residues: CASSLASGVQETQYF. The CDR3 DNA reads TGTGCCAGCAGCTTAGCTAGCGGGGTTCAAGAGACCCAGTACTTC.

The rearrangement uses TRBV18 and TRBJ2-5; D unclear. V gave up 1 base and J gave up 3 bases, with 12 bases separating them. Germline CDR1 is KGHSH and CDR2 is LQKENI. This CDR3 has 15 residues. Here the CDR3 DNA reads TGTGCCAGCTCACCACGGGGATACAGAGAAGAGACCCAGTACTTC. Translating gives CASSPRGYREETQYF.

This chain uses TRBV6-5 with TRBJ2-7; D is possibly TRBD1 or TRBD2 (5 bases each). CDR3 length: 15 residues. Germline CDR1 and CDR2: MNHEY and SVGAGI. Trimming took 5 bases from V and 2 from J, leaving 16 bases between them. The CDR3 DNA follows: TGTGCCAGCAGTAAGGGTCGGGACGGGACCTACGAGCAGTACTTC. Translating gives CASSKGRDGTYEQYF.

The rearrangement joins TRBV18 to TRBJ1-3, with D maybe TRBD1 (5 bases). The length of the CDR3 is 15 residues. The germline V gene has CDR1 KGHSH and CDR2 LQKENI. Trimming removed 3 bases at V and 0 bases at J, with 9 bases between. CDR3 sequence (DNA): TGTGCCAGCTCACCTTTGGGGGTCTCTGGAAACACCATATATTTT. This sequence encodes CASSPLGVSGNTIYF.

V gene TRBV28 combines with J gene TRBJ2-2; no reliable D call. The CDR3 contains 12 residues. Germline V lookup: CDR1 MDHEN, CDR2 SYDVKM. The V gene lost 8 bases and the J gene lost 2 bases, with 6 bases spanning the gap. CDR3 amino acids: CASLENTGELFF. The CDR3 coding sequence is TGTGCCAGCCTCGAAAACACCGGGGAGCTGTTTTTT.

The chain is built from TRBV5-4 and TRBJ2-5, with TRBD1 identical over 7 bases. CDR3 size: 14 residues. The ends lost 4 bases at V and 5 bases at J; junction bases unmatched: 8. Germline CDR1 reads SGHNT; CDR2 reads YYREEE (reference sequence). CDR3 amino acids: CASSTRQGGETQYF. Written as DNA, the CDR3 is TGTGCCAGCAGCACAAGACAGGGCGGGGAGACCCAGTACTTC.

As concerns this clone: The sample has other DNA sequences that encode this CDR3 too. The chain links TRBV7-9 to TRBJ1-3; D is uncertain. CDR3 length: 13 residues. The germline V gene encodes CDR1 SEHNR and CDR2 FQNEAQ (reference sequence). V lost 5 bases, J lost 2 bases, and 7 bases lay in between. The CDR3 region is CASSLGAGNTIYF. The CDR3 DNA follows: TGTGCCAGCAGCCTGGGAGCTGGAAACACCATATATTTT.

This chain uses TRBV19 with TRBJ2-4; 7 positions agree with TRBD2. The CDR3 length is 16 residues. With V trimmed by 3 bases and J by 9 bases, 14 bases remained unmatched. Germline CDR1 and CDR2: LNHDA and SQIVND (reference sequence). CDR3 sequence: CASSMGGFQGMGIQYF. The DNA for the CDR3 is TGTGCCAGTAGTATGGGAGGGTTTCAAGGGATGGGCATTCAGTACTTC.

This clone was seen only once. The rearrangement links TRBV14 to TRBJ2-1, with 9 bases lining up with TRBD1. The CDR3 runs to 17 residues. Trimming removed 3 bases from V and 6 bases from J; junction bases left unmatched: 12. From germline, CDR1 is SGHDN and CDR2 FVKESK. The CDR3 sequence: CASSHLRAGTGSNEQFF. CDR3 sequence (DNA): TGTGCCAGCAGCCACCTAAGAGCCGGGACAGGGAGCAATGAGCAGTTCTTC. Full variable domain (outside the CDR3, taken from reference TRBV14 and TRBJ2-1): EAGVTQFPSHSVIEKGQTVTLRCDPISGHDNLYWYRRVMGKEIKFLLHFVKESKQDESGMPNNRFLAERTGGTYSTLKVQPAELEDSGVYFCASSHLRAGTGSNEQFFGPGTRLTVL.

The chain links TRBV19 to TRBJ1-1, with a weak D call TRBD1 (5 bases). The CDR3 sequence is 16 residues long. Germline loops: CDR1 LNHDA, CDR2 SQIVND (reference sequence). V lost 6 bases, J lost 1 base, and 18 bases lay in between. In DNA, the CDR3 is TGTGCCAGTAGGAGCACCCCGAACAGGCAGAACACTGAAGCTTTCTTT. It is translated as CASRSTPNRQNTEAFF.

V usage is TRBV30 and J usage is TRBJ1-5; possible D gene TRBD1, 6 bases. The CDR3 is 16 residues long. The V gene lost 2 bases and the J gene lost 2 bases, with 16 bases spanning the gap. In germline, CDR1 is GTSNPN, CDR2 SVGIG (reference sequence). CDR3 region: CAWSPTTGKGNQPQHF. CDR3 nucleotides: TGTGCCTGGAGTCCAACAACAGGGAAGGGCAATCAGCCCCAGCATTTT.

Details on this clone: Different DNA sequences within this sample yield the same CDR3. This sequence joins TRBV29-1 and TRBJ1-3; D is uncertain. This CDR3 comprises 13 residues. Trimming removed 3 bases from V and 0 bases from J, with 6 bases in between. CDR1 and CDR2 from the germline V gene are SQVTM and ANQGSEA. The CDR3 is CSVETSSGNTIYF. The CDR3 DNA sequence: TGCAGCGTTGAGACCTCCTCTGGAAACACCATATATTTT.

The J gene is TRBJ2-2, the V gene TRBV19; 10 nucleotides agree with TRBD1. Germline lookup yields CDR1 LNHDA and CDR2 SQIVND (reference sequence). J was trimmed by 6 bases and V by 5 bases; bases with no gene match: 9. The CDR3 is 16 amino acids. DNA of the CDR3: TGTGCCAGTAGTGATTTGGGACAGGGGATACCCGGGGAGCTGTTTTTT. Residues: CASSDLGQGIPGELFF.

The chain carries TRBV5-5 and TRBJ2-7, with 8 bases lining up with TRBD2. The CDR3 has 14 amino acids. V gave up 1 base and J gave up 6 bases; unmatched junction bases: 6. Per germline, CDR1 SGHKS and CDR2 YYEKEE (reference sequence). CDR3 sequence: CASSLSGGLGEQYF. CDR3 DNA sequence: TGTGCCAGCAGCTTGTCGGGGGGGCTCGGCGAGCAGTACTTC.

This clone has a single count. The chain links TRBV10-3 to TRBJ2-7; D is possibly TRBD2 (6 bases). Between the trimmed V and J ends, which lost 11 bases and 6 bases, there was a span of 20 bases. From germline, CDR1 is ENHRY and CDR2 SYGVKD. The CDR3 covers 13 residues. The CDR3 sequence: CAVGGGQKAEQYF. The CDR3 DNA reads TGTGCCGTGGGGGGAGGCCAGAAGGCCGAGCAGTACTTC.

V gene TRBV2 combines with J gene TRBJ1-1; perhaps TRBD1 as D (5 bases). Germline values: CDR1 SNHLY, CDR2 FYNNEI. This CDR3 is built from 13 residues. V was shortened by 8 bases and J by 5 bases, with 15 bases between the two germline ends. CDR3 sequence: CASAPVGTTEAFF. Here the CDR3 DNA reads TGTGCCAGCGCCCCGGTAGGGACGACTGAAGCTTTCTTT. The variable domain in full, with the rest retrieved from reference TRBV2 and TRBJ1-1, is EPEVTQTPSHQVTQMGQEVILRCVPISNHLYFYWYRQILGQKVEFLVSFYNNEISEKSEIFDDQFSVERPDGSNFTLKIRSTKLEDSAMYFCASAPVGTTEAFFGQGTRLTVV.

CDR3 region: CASSHPRTGISGANVLTF. In nucleotides, the CDR3 is TGCGCCAGCAGCCACCCCCGGACAGGGATCTCTGGGGCCAACGTCCTGACTTTC. The chain recombines TRBV4-1 with TRBJ2-6, with 8 nucleotides matching TRBD1. There are 18 residues in the CDR3. J was trimmed by 0 bases and V by 3 bases; bases with no gene match: 7. Germline V gene data show CDR1 as MGHRA and CDR2 as YSYEKL.